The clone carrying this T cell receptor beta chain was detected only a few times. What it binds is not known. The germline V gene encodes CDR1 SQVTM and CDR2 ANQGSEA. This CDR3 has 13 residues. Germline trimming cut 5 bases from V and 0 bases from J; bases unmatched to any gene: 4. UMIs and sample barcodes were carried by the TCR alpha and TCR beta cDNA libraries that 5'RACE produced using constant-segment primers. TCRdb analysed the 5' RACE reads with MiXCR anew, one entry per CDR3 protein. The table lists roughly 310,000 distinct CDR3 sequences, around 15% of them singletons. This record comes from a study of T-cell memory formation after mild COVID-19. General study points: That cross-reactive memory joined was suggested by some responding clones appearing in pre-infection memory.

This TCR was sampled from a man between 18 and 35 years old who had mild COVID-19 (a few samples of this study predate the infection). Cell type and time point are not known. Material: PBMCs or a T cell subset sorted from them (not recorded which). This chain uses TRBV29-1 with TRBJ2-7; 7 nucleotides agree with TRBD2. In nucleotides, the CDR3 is TGCAGCGTTCACGGGGGGAGCTCCTACGAGCAGTACTTC. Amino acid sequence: CSVHGGSSYEQYF.